The 12 T cell receptor beta chains presented below share a single source sample, sequenced in a study of cytomegalovirus exposure and HLA in healthy donors. PCR primers comprised 60 Vbeta and 13 Jbeta primers. The repertoire was sequenced with immunoSEQ multiplex PCR; TCRdb's copy has only in-frame clones and lacks some. In the table there are under 200,000 clones, 80% to 90% of which are singletons. The material sequenced was PBMCs. All receptors derive from a young man in good health and CMV-seropositive.

V usage is TRBV27 and J usage is TRBJ2-5, with TRBD2 matching 7 bases. The J call could be wrong; TRBJ2-7 is a better fit for the DNA end. Germline V CDR1 and CDR2: MNHEY, SMNVEV (reference sequence). The CDR3 has 15 residues. CDR3 in DNA: TGTGCCAGCAGTTTACGCGGGGGTGTCTCCTACGAGCAGTACTTC. Amino acid sequence: CASSLRGGVSYEQYF.

This chain connects TRBV4-1 to TRBJ1-2; TRBD1 agrees at 7 bases. The CDR3 is made up of 14 amino acids. V shed 0 bases, J shed 8 bases, and the junction held 6 bases outside the gene matches. In germline, CDR1 is MGHRA, CDR2 YSYEKL. Here the CDR3 reads CASSQEVTGVGYTF. The CDR3 DNA reads TGCGCCAGCAGCCAAGAAGTAACAGGGGTCGGCTACACCTTC.

About this clone: Distinct nucleotide sequences in the sample also encode this CDR3. J is TRBJ2-5 and V is TRBV5-1, with 9 positions matching TRBD2. With 0 bases clipped from V and 2 bases from J, the junction kept 5 bases outside the gene matches. CDR1 is SGHRS, CDR2 YFSETQ, per germline. This CDR3 spans 16 amino acids. The CDR3 region has the DNA TGCGCCAGCAGCTTGGCAGGTAGCGGGGGACAAGAGACCCAGTACTTC. This encodes CASSLAGSGGQETQYF.

The V and J genes are TRBV7-2 and TRBJ1-1, with D uncertain. V was pared by 4 bases and J by 3 bases, with 18 bases between. From germline, CDR1 is SGHTA and CDR2 FQGNSA. The CDR3 contains 16 residues. This CDR3 is CASSSGIGDRYTEAFF. CDR3 coding DNA: TGTGCCAGCAGCTCCGGGATCGGGGATCGGTACACTGAAGCTTTCTTT.

V usage is TRBV5-6 and J usage is TRBJ1-6; no clear D gene. V shed 0 bases and J shed 13 bases, with 20 bases lying between them. Germline values: CDR1 SGHDT, CDR2 YYEEEE. The CDR3 runs 16 residues. The CDR3 DNA reads as TGTGCCAGCAGCTTGGTCGGGTCTTCACTCACGGGTCCCCTCCACTTT. Residues: CASSLVGSSLTGPLHF.

This chain connects TRBV6-1 to TRBJ1-5; TRBD1 aligns across 7 bases. The CDR3 has 15 amino acids. Germline values: CDR1 MNHNS, CDR2 SASEGT. Trimming at V came to 6 bases and at J to 5 bases, leaving 10 bases not matched to a gene. CDR3 loop: CASSSAGGPDQPQHF. The CDR3 DNA reads as TGTGCCAGCAGCTCAGCAGGGGGGCCTGATCAGCCCCAGCATTTT.

This clone occurred a few times. The CDR3 bases are TGTGCCAGCAGCCTGGGGGGACAGGGAAATGAAAAACTGTTTTTT. Its protein product is CASSLGGQGNEKLFF. The rearrangement links TRBV5-4 to TRBJ1-4; the match to TRBD1 covers 9 bases. Germline values: CDR1 SGHNT, CDR2 YYREEE (reference sequence). The CDR3 runs to 15 residues. The ends lost 4 bases at V and 5 bases at J; junction bases unmatched: 6.

This clone was recorded once. The chain combines TRBV5-4 with TRBJ2-7; 7 bases are a match to TRBD2. CDR1 is SGHNT and CDR2 is YYREEE in the germline V gene (reference sequence). The CDR3 is 14 amino acids. V shed 5 bases, J shed 2 bases, and the junction held 7 bases outside the gene matches. CDR3: CASRGGTTAYEQYF. The CDR3 DNA reads as TGTGCCAGCAGGGGGGGGACGACCGCCTACGAGCAGTACTTC.

The genes are TRBV30 and TRBJ2-7; TRBD1 aligns across 7 bases. This CDR3 comprises 12 residues. V lost 2 bases to trimming and J lost 4 bases; unmatched junction nucleotides: 2. Germline values: CDR1 GTSNPN, CDR2 SVGIG (reference sequence). The CDR3 DNA reads as TGTGCCTGGAGTCGGGACAGATACGAGCAGTACTTC. It codes for CAWSRDRYEQYF.

The chain employs TRBV6-5 and TRBJ1-2; no firm D call. Trimming removed 6 bases at V and 8 bases at J, with 16 bases between. The germline V gene encodes CDR1 MNHEY and CDR2 SVGAGI. The CDR3 is made up of 13 amino acids. The CDR3 reads CASSPLGGRGYTF. In DNA, the CDR3 is TGTGCCAGCAGCCCCCTGGGTGGGAGGGGCTACACCTTC.

The chain is built from TRBV5-4 and TRBJ1-2, with D possibly matching TRBD1 (5 bases). The germline gives CDR1 SGHNT, CDR2 YYREEE (reference sequence). V was shortened by 1 base and J by 6 bases, with 10 bases between the two germline ends. The CDR3 spans 13 residues. The CDR3 here is CASSLYQGDGYTF. The CDR3 coding sequence is TGTGCCAGCAGCTTGTACCAGGGCGATGGCTACACCTTC.

The CDR3 is CASSWDRGTEAFF. CDR3 DNA: TGCGCCAGCAGCTGGGACAGGGGAACTGAAGCTTTCTTT. The rearrangement uses TRBV5-1 and TRBJ1-1, with 10 bases that match TRBD1. CDR1 is SGHRS and CDR2 is YFSETQ in the germline V gene. J lost 5 bases, V lost 3 bases, and 1 base had no gene match. The CDR3 extends over 13 amino acids.